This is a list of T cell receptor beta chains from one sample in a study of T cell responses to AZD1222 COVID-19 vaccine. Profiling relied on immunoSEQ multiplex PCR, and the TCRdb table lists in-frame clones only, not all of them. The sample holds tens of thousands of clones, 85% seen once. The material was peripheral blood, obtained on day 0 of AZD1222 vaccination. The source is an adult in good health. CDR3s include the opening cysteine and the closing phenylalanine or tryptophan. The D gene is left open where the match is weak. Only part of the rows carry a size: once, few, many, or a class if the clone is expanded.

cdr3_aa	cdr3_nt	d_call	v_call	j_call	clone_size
CAWTMGLAGAYEQYF	TGTGCCTGGACCATGGGACTAGCGGGGGCCTACGAGCAGTACTTC	TRBD2	TRBV30	TRBJ2-7	-
CASSKGQGYEQYF	TGTGCCAGTAGTAAGGGACAGGGCTACGAGCAGTACTTC	TRBD1	TRBV19	TRBJ2-7	-
CASSVEARAKTQYF	TGTGCCAGCAGCGTAGAAGCTAGAGCGAAGACCCAGTACTTC	-	TRBV9	TRBJ2-5	-
CASSLGISGGRDQYF	TGCGCCAGCAGCTTGGGCATTAGCGGGGGGCGGGATCAGTACTTC	TRBD2	TRBV5-1	TRBJ2-4	few
CASSMYRGEEETQYF	TGTGCCAGTAGTATGTACAGGGGGGAAGAAGAGACCCAGTACTTC	TRBD1	TRBV19	TRBJ2-5	-
CASSQPTGPQPQHF	TGCGCCAGCAGCCAACCGACAGGGCCTCAGCCCCAGCATTTT	TRBD1	TRBV4-1	TRBJ1-5	-
CASSLTGGTQTEAFF	TGTGCCAGCAGTTTGACAGGGGGTACGCAAACTGAAGCTTTCTTT	TRBD1	TRBV6-5	TRBJ1-1	-
CASRERYEQYF	TGTGCCAGCAGAGAGCGTTACGAGCAGTACTTC	-	TRBV19	TRBJ2-7	-
CASWTGVNEQFF	TGTGCCAGTTGGACCGGGGTTAATGAGCAGTTCTTC	-	TRBV27	TRBJ2-1	-
CASSPGRVRSADYGYTF	TGTGCCAGCAGCCCCGGGAGGGTTCGTTCGGCTGACTATGGCTACACCTTC	-	TRBV5-4	TRBJ1-2	-
CASSEQGTGELFF	TGTGCCAGCAGTGAACAGGGAACCGGGGAGCTGTTTTTT	-	TRBV6-1	TRBJ2-2	-
CASSSDRFSNQPQHF	TGTGCCAGCAGCTCGGACAGGTTTAGCAATCAGCCCCAGCATTTT	TRBD1	TRBV11-1	TRBJ1-5	once
CASRQGSIKTQYF	TGTGCCAGCAGACAGGGGAGCATAAAGACCCAGTACTTC	TRBD1	TRBV25-1	TRBJ2-5	-
CASRRNTEAFF	TGTGCCAGCAGGAGAAACACTGAAGCTTTCTTT	-	TRBV12-3/TRBV12-4	TRBJ1-1	once
CASSLGRGADTQYF	TGTGCCAGCAGCTTAGGGAGAGGGGCAGATACGCAGTATTTT	-	TRBV11-2	TRBJ2-3	-
CASSRGGIYSYEQYF	TGTGCCAGCAGTAGAGGGGGAATATACTCCTACGAGCAGTACTTC	-	TRBV28	TRBJ2-7	-
CASSADSWRGYTF	TGTGCCAGCTCGGCAGACAGTTGGCGTGGCTACACCTTC	-	TRBV18	TRBJ1-2	-
CASSYSQPGSGNTIYF	TGTGCCAGCAGTTACTCCCAGCCCGGCTCTGGAAACACCATATATTTT	-	TRBV6-6	TRBJ1-3	-
CASSQDFRATNYGYTF	TGTGCCAGCAGCCAAGATTTCAGGGCCACTAACTATGGCTACACCTTC	-	TRBV4-2	TRBJ1-2	-
CASRDRGRNGYTF	TGCGCCAGCAGGGACAGGGGACGAAATGGCTACACCTTC	TRBD1	TRBV10-1	TRBJ1-2	once
CASSRGGETQYF	TGTGCCAGCAGCAGAGGAGGGGAGACCCAGTACTTC	-	TRBV11-3	TRBJ2-5	-
CASSVAPGQEELFF	TGTGCCAGCAGCGTAGCTCCAGGGCAGGAAGAGCTGTTTTTT	-	TRBV9	TRBJ2-2	-
CASSPLGGAKTEAFF	TGCGCCAGCAGCCCCCTGGGGGGAGCGAAGACTGAAGCTTTCTTT	-	TRBV5-1	TRBJ1-1	-
CASSRGRGRHEAFF	TGTGCCAGCAGTCGCGGGAGGGGCCGGCACGAAGCTTTCTTT	-	TRBV3-1/TRBV3-2	TRBJ1-1	-
CASSGDGGYTF	TGTGCCAGTAGTGGAGACGGTGGCTACACCTTC	-	TRBV19	TRBJ1-2	-
CASRTSSGNTIYF	TGTGCCAGCAGAACGAGCTCTGGAAACACCATATATTTT	-	TRBV6-5	TRBJ1-3	once
CATSRNTNAYEQYF	TGTGCCACCAGCAGAAATACTAACGCCTACGAGCAGTACTTC	-	TRBV15	TRBJ2-7	-
CASMSVNTEAFF	TGTGCCAGCATGTCGGTGAACACTGAAGCTTTCTTT	-	TRBV28	TRBJ1-1	-
CASPARANQPQHF	TGTGCCAGCCCCGCGAGGGCCAATCAGCCCCAGCATTTT	-	TRBV7-9	TRBJ1-5	few
CASSLAGGGSSPLHF	TGTGCCAGCAGCTTAGCCGGAGGGGGGAGTTCACCCCTCCACTTT	-	TRBV7-8	TRBJ1-6	once
CASNTDRSYEQYF	TGTGCCAGCAATACGGACAGGTCCTACGAGCAGTACTTC	TRBD1	TRBV2	TRBJ2-7	few
CASSSGQGYQETQYF	TGCGCCAGCAGCTCAGGACAGGGGTACCAAGAGACCCAGTACTTC	TRBD1	TRBV5-1	TRBJ2-5	-
CASSARTGGATEAFF	TGTGCCAGTAGTGCTCGGACAGGGGGTGCCACTGAAGCTTTCTTT	TRBD1	TRBV19	TRBJ1-1	-
CASSRGLAGNEQYF	TGTGCCAGCAGCCGGGGGCTAGCGGGGAACGAGCAGTACTTC	TRBD2	TRBV3-1/TRBV3-2	TRBJ2-7	-
CASSSKGGDTEAFF	TGTGCCAGCAGCTCAAAAGGGGGAGACACTGAAGCTTTCTTT	-	TRBV7-3	TRBJ1-1	-
CASSDRAVGGYTF	TGTGCCAGCAGCGACAGGGCAGTCGGGGGCTACACCTTC	-	TRBV9	TRBJ1-2	-
CASAQTGSYEQYF	TGTGCTAGTGCCCAGACAGGGAGCTACGAGCAGTACTTC	TRBD1	TRBV12-5	TRBJ2-7	few
CASSYRRSQPQHF	TGTGCCAGCAGTTACCGGAGGTCCCAGCCCCAGCATTTT	-	TRBV6-5	TRBJ1-5	few
CASSRGTGGEKLFF	TGTGCCAGCAGCCGTGGGACAGGCGGAGAAAAACTGTTTTTT	TRBD1	TRBV7-8	TRBJ1-4	few
CASSQREGAIYF	TGTGCCAGCAGCCAAAGGGAGGGCGCCATATATTTT	-	TRBV3-1/TRBV3-2	TRBJ1-3	-
CASSLRTGTMNTEAFF	TGTGCCAGCAGCTTAAGAACAGGCACAATGAACACTGAAGCTTTCTTT	-	TRBV7-3	TRBJ1-1	-
CASSRSGGHYGYTF	TGTGCCAGCAGCCGGTCGGGGGGCCACTATGGCTACACCTTC	-	TRBV11-2	TRBJ1-2	once
CATSRGLEARSGNTIYF	TGTGCCACCAGCAGAGGGCTGGAGGCAAGATCTGGAAACACCATATATTTT	-	TRBV15	TRBJ1-3	few
CASSQDGSRNYGYTF	TGTGCCAGCAGCCAAGATGGGAGCAGGAACTATGGCTACACCTTC	-	TRBV3-1/TRBV3-2	TRBJ1-2	-
CASSSPPGDRANYEQYF	TGTGCCAGCAGCTCCCCTCCGGGGGACAGGGCTAATTACGAGCAGTACTTC	TRBD1	TRBV7-2	TRBJ2-7	-
CASSSILGGYTEAFF	TGTGCCAGCAGCTCGATTTTAGGGGGCTACACTGAAGCTTTCTTT	TRBD1	TRBV5-6	TRBJ1-1	-
CASSLDHGGLDTQYF	TGTGCCAGCAGCTTAGATCATGGGGGGCTGGATACGCAGTATTTT	-	TRBV11-2	TRBJ2-3	-
CASKRQAGGNTIYF	TGTGCCAGCAAGAGACAGGCCGGTGGAAACACCATATATTTT	-	TRBV7-3	TRBJ1-3	-
CASSQTSGYNEQFF	TGTGCCAGCTCTCAGACTAGCGGATACAATGAGCAGTTCTTC	TRBD2	TRBV18	TRBJ2-1	-
CASSPRPWDSTEAFF	TGTGCCAGCAGTCCGAGGCCTTGGGACTCAACTGAAGCTTTCTTT	-	TRBV6-5	TRBJ1-1	-